This T cell receptor (beta chain) stems from a study of molecular identifiers for immune sequencing clone quantification. V lost 2 bases and J 1 base, leaving 11 bases between the germline ends. The CDR3 is 15 residues long. Per the germline V gene, CDR1 is MDHEN and CDR2 is SYDVKM. A single record per CDR3 protein comes from TCRdb applying MiXCR to the PCR reads. There are approximately 680,000 distinct CDR3 sequences in the sample; about 25% occur only once, and 0.78% lies in the top ten. This clonotype was found many times. This chain connects TRBV28 to TRBJ2-5; D perhaps matches TRBD1 (5 bases). The sequence derives from a human donor in good health. Some libraries in this study had Jurkat cell RNA spiked in. The specimen was naive CD8+ T cells from blood, with Jurkat cell RNA spiked in. Subset indicated: FACS-sorted CD8+CD4-CCR7+CD45RA+ naive T cells. The CDR3 coding sequence is TGTGCCAGCAGTTTAAAAGGGCAGGGCCAAGAGACCCAGTACTTC. This encodes CASSLKGQGQETQYF. The full variable domain, rest sourced from reference TRBV28 and TRBJ2-5, is DVKVTQSSRYLVKRTGEKVFLECVQDMDHENMFWYRQDPGLGLRLIYFSYDVKMKEKGDIPEGYSVSREKKERFSLILESASTNQTSMYLCASSLKGQGQETQYFGPGTRLLVL.